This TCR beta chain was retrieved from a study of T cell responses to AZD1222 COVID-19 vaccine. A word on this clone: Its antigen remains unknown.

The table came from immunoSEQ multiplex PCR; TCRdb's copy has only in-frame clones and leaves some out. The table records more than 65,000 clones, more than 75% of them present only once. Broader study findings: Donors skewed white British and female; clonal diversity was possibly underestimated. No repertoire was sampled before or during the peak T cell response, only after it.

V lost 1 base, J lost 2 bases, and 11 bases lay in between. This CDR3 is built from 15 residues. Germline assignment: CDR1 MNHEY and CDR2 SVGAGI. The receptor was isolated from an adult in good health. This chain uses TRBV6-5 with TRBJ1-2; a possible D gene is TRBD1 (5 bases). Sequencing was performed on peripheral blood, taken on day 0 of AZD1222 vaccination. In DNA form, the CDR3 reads TGTGCCAGCAGTTACTTTGTGGGACGGAACTATGGCTACACCTTC. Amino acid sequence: CASSYFVGRNYGYTF.